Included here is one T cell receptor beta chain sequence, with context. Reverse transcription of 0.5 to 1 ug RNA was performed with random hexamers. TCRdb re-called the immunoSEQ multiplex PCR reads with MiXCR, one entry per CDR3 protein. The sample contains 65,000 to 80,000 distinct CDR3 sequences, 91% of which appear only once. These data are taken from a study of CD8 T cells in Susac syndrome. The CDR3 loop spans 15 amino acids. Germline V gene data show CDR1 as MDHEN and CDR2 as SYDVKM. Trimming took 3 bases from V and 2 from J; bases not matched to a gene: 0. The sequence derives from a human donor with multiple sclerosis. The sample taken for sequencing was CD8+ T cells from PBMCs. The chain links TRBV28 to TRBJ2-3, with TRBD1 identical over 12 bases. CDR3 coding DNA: TGTGCCAGCAGTTTGGGACAGGGGGCCACAGATACGCAGTATTTT. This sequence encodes CASSLGQGATDTQYF.